This is a list of T cell receptor beta chains from one sample in a study of Graves' ophthalmopathy and Graves' hyperthyroidism. TCRdb redid the calling of the multiplex PCR reads with MiXCR, one entry per CDR3 protein. This table holds about 620,000 distinct CDR3 sequences, about a fifth found once. Input material: peripheral blood. The receptors here all came from a woman under 30 with stable Graves' hyperthyroidism. Some clones in this sample may be carry-over from other donors' samples. Each CDR3 is given with its conserved first and last residue. A D gene is named only where the DNA matches it firmly. Size is omitted from some rows. Given values are once, few, many or a class for expanded clones.

V gene: TRBV15
clone size: many
J gene: TRBJ2-2
D gene: .
CDR3 protein: CATSRNRVRTGELFF
CDR3 DNA: TGTGCCACCAGCAGAAACCGGGTCCGAACCGGGGAGCTGTTTTTT

V gene: TRBV12-3/TRBV12-4
clone size: few
J gene: TRBJ2-7
D gene: .
CDR3 protein: CASNSGETYEQYF
CDR3 DNA: TGTGCCAGCAATTCAGGGGAGACCTACGAGCAGTACTTC

V gene: TRBV7-2
clone size: .
J gene: TRBJ1-2
D gene: TRBD1
CDR3 protein: CASSSRPTGDSGYTF
CDR3 DNA: TGTGCCAGCAGCTCGAGACCGACAGGGGATAGTGGCTACACCTTC

V gene: TRBV6-4
clone size: .
J gene: TRBJ1-2
D gene: TRBD1
CDR3 protein: CANPGQSYGYTF
CDR3 DNA: TGTGCCAACCCGGGACAGTCCTATGGCTACACCTTC

V gene: TRBV6-5
clone size: many
J gene: TRBJ2-2
D gene: .
CDR3 protein: CASSYDRLNTGELFF
CDR3 DNA: TGTGCCAGCAGTTATGACAGGTTGAACACCGGGGAGCTGTTTTTT

V gene: TRBV11-1
clone size: .
J gene: TRBJ1-1
D gene: .
CDR3 protein: CASSLAQGFGTEAFF
CDR3 DNA: TGTGCCAGCAGCTTAGCACAGGGTTTCGGCACTGAAGCTTTCTTT

V gene: TRBV6-4
clone size: many
J gene: TRBJ1-2
D gene: TRBD1
CDR3 protein: CASSTRSATGAPDGYGYTF
CDR3 DNA: TGTGCCAGCAGCACAAGATCGGCGACAGGGGCCCCTGACGGCTATGGCTACACCTTC

V gene: TRBV11-2
clone size: few
J gene: TRBJ2-5
D gene: .
CDR3 protein: CASSSSPRSQETQYF
CDR3 DNA: TGTGCCAGCAGCTCCTCCCCCAGGAGCCAAGAGACCCAGTACTTC

V gene: TRBV11-2
clone size: few
J gene: TRBJ2-7
D gene: .
CDR3 protein: CASRVDYLRGYEQYF
CDR3 DNA: TGTGCCAGCAGGGTGGATTACCTCAGGGGATACGAGCAGTACTTC

V gene: TRBV15
clone size: many
J gene: TRBJ1-5
D gene: .
CDR3 protein: CATSRGVQPQHF
CDR3 DNA: TGTGCCACCAGCAGAGGTGTGCAGCCCCAGCATTTT

V gene: TRBV7-8
clone size: .
J gene: TRBJ1-1
D gene: .
CDR3 protein: CASRAGDANTEAFF
CDR3 DNA: TGTGCCAGCAGGGCGGGGGACGCTAACACTGAAGCTTTCTTT

V gene: TRBV3-1
clone size: few
J gene: TRBJ2-7
D gene: .
CDR3 protein: CASSRKGDEQYF
CDR3 DNA: TGTGCCAGCAGCCGCAAGGGGGACGAGCAGTACTTC

V gene: TRBV4-1
clone size: many
J gene: TRBJ2-5
D gene: .
CDR3 protein: CASSQESLGETQYF
CDR3 DNA: TGCGCCAGCAGCCAAGAGTCCCTCGGGGAGACCCAGTACTTC

V gene: TRBV12-3/TRBV12-4
clone size: many
J gene: TRBJ1-2
D gene: .
CDR3 protein: CASEGGGTGNYGYTF
CDR3 DNA: TGTGCCAGCGAAGGCGGGGGTACAGGGAACTATGGCTACACCTTC

V gene: TRBV11-2
clone size: many
J gene: TRBJ1-2
D gene: .
CDR3 protein: CASNSLKLLGYGYTF
CDR3 DNA: TGTGCCAGCAACAGCTTAAAATTGTTAGGGTATGGCTACACCTTC

V gene: TRBV29-1
clone size: .
J gene: TRBJ1-5
D gene: .
CDR3 protein: CSVRDTPNQPQHF
CDR3 DNA: TGCAGCGTCAGGGACACCCCCAATCAGCCCCAGCATTTT

V gene: TRBV24-1
clone size: .
J gene: TRBJ2-2
D gene: .
CDR3 protein: CATRQTTRSSGELFF
CDR3 DNA: TGTGCCACCCGACAGACGACCCGTTCCTCCGGGGAGCTGTTTTTT

V gene: TRBV20-1
clone size: many
J gene: TRBJ2-5
D gene: .
CDR3 protein: CSARDWSSQETQYF
CDR3 DNA: TGCAGTGCTAGAGATTGGTCCTCCCAAGAGACCCAGTACTTC

V gene: TRBV2
clone size: many
J gene: TRBJ2-7
D gene: TRBD1
CDR3 protein: CASTDRVDEQYF
CDR3 DNA: TGTGCCAGCACAGACAGGGTGGACGAGCAGTACTTC

V gene: TRBV10-3
clone size: many
J gene: TRBJ1-5
D gene: .
CDR3 protein: CAISGQGENQPQHF
CDR3 DNA: TGTGCCATCAGTGGGCAAGGGGAGAATCAGCCCCAGCATTTT

V gene: TRBV27
clone size: many
J gene: TRBJ1-1
D gene: .
CDR3 protein: CASKDRRGTEAFF
CDR3 DNA: TGTGCCAGCAAAGACAGGCGTGGCACTGAAGCTTTCTTT

V gene: TRBV27
clone size: many
J gene: TRBJ1-5
D gene: TRBD1
CDR3 protein: CASSLYSFPTGSQPQHF
CDR3 DNA: TGTGCCAGCAGTTTATATAGTTTCCCGACAGGGAGTCAGCCCCAGCATTTT

V gene: TRBV29-1
clone size: .
J gene: TRBJ2-5
D gene: TRBD2
CDR3 protein: CSVGLAGRDQETQYF
CDR3 DNA: TGCAGCGTGGGACTAGCGGGAAGGGACCAAGAGACCCAGTACTTC

V gene: TRBV5-1
clone size: few
J gene: TRBJ1-2
D gene: .
CDR3 protein: CASSSGSSSNYGYTF
CDR3 DNA: TGCGCCAGCAGCTCGGGGAGTTCCTCTAACTATGGCTACACCTTC